This T cell receptor (beta chain) was identified during a study of cytomegalovirus exposure and HLA in healthy donors. Study summary: Earlier sequencing of around 190 million T cells yielded about 120 million unique TCR beta sequences.

This CDR3 comprises 11 residues. Deletions cut 11 bases from V and 3 bases from J, with 8 bases between. Germline loops: CDR1 MNHNS, CDR2 SASEGT. This clone turned up a few times. What it binds is unknown. Both 60 Vbeta primers and 13 Jbeta primers went into the PCR. Profiling relied on immunoSEQ multiplex PCR, and the TCRdb table lists in-frame clones only, not all of them. The table records more than 150,000 clones, roughly four fifths of them present only once. General observations from the study: Exclusion as indistinguishable affected some V segments, including TRBV6-2 and TRBV6-3.

This TCR was sampled from a man in his fifties in good health and CMV-seronegative. Material for sequencing was PBMCs. The chain carries TRBV6-1 and TRBJ1-5; the D gene is possibly TRBD1 (5 bases). The chain's CDR3 is CAGQDNQPQHF. CDR3 bases: TGTGCCGGACAAGACAATCAGCCCCAGCATTTT.